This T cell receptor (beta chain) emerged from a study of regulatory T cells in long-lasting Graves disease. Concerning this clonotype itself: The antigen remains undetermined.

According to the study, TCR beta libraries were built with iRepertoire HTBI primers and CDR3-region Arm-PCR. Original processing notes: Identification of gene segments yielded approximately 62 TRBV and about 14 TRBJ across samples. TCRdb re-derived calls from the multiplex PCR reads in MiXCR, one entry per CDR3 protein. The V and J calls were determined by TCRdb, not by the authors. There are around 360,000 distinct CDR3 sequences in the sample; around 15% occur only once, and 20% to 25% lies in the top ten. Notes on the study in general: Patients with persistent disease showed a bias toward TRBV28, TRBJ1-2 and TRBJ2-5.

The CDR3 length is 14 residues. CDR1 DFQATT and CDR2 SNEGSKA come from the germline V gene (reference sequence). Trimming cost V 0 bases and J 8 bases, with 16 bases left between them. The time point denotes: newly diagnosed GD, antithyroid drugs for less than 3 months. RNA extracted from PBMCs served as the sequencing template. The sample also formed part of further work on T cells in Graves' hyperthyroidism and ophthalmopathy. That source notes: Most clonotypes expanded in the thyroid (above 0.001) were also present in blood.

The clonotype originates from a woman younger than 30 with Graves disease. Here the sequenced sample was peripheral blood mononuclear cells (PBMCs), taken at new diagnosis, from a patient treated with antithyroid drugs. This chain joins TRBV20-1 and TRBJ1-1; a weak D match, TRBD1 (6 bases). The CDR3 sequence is CSARDPRGGAEAFF. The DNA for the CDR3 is TGCAGTGCTAGAGATCCCCGCGGGGGGGCAGAAGCTTTCTTT.